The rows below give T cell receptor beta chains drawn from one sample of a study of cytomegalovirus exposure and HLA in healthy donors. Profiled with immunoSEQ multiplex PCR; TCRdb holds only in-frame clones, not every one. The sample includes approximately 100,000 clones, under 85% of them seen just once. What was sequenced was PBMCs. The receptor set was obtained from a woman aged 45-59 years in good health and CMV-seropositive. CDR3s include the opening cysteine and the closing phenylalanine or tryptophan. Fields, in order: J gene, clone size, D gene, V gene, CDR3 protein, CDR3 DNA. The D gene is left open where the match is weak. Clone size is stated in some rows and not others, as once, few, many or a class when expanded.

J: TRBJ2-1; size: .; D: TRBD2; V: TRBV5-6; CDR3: CASSLSLAVHEQFF; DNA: TGTGCCAGCAGCTTGAGTCTAGCGGTGCATGAGCAGTTCTTC
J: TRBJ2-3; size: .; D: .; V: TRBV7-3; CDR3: CASSLGAGPDTQYF; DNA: TGTGCCAGCAGCTTAGGGGCAGGGCCAGATACGCAGTATTTT
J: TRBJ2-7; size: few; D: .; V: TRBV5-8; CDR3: CASSIGPDSSYEQYF; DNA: TGTGCCAGCAGCATTGGTCCGGACAGCTCCTACGAGCAGTACTTC
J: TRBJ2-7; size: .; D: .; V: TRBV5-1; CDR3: CASSLAPQLSYEQYF; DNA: TGCGCCAGCAGCTTGGCCCCACAGCTCTCCTACGAGCAGTACTTC
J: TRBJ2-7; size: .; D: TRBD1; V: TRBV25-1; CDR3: CASSVLGQGDYEQYF; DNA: TGTGCCAGCAGTGTGCTAGGACAGGGGGACTACGAGCAGTACTTC
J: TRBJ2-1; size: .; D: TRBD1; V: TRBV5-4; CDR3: CASSLDSGLPGQGHNEQFF; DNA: TGTGCCAGCAGCTTGGATTCGGGTTTGCCGGGACAGGGTCACAATGAGCAGTTCTTC
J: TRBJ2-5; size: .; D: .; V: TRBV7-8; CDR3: CASSLDREQYF; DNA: TGTGCCAGCAGCTTAGATCGTGAGCAGTACTTC
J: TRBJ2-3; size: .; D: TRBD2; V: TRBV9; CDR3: CASSSRGGSADTQYF; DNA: TGTGCCAGCAGCTCCCGGGGGGGCAGCGCAGATACGCAGTATTTT
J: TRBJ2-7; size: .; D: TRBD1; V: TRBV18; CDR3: CASSSRDRADEQYF; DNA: TGTGCCAGCTCATCCCGGGACAGGGCTGACGAGCAGTACTTC
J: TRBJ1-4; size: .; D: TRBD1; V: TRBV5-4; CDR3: CASSLGQGATNEKLFF; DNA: TGTGCCAGCAGCTTGGGGCAGGGGGCAACTAATGAAAAACTGTTTTTT
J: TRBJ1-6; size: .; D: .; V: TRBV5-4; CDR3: CASSLDGSGGSPLHF; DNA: TGTGCCAGCAGCTTGGATGGTTCCGGCGGTTCACCCCTCCACTTT
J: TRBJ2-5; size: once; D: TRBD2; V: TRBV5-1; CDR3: CASSFASGDPRETQYF; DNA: TGCGCCAGCAGCTTTGCTAGCGGGGACCCCCGGGAGACCCAGTACTTC
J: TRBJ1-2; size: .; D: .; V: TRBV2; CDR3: CASSEDRQGKVGGYTF; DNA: TGTGCCAGCAGTGAAGATCGGCAGGGGAAGGTGGGGGGCTACACCTTC
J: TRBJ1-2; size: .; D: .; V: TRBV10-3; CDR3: CAISGDMPYGYTF; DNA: TGTGCCATCAGTGGGGACATGCCCTATGGCTACACCTTC
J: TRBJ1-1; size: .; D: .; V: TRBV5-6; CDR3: CASSLETQMNTEAFF; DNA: TGTGCCAGCAGCTTGGAGACACAGATGAACACTGAAGCTTTCTTT
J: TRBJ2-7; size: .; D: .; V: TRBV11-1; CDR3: CASSLQGKPYEQYF; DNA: TGTGCCAGCAGCTTGCAGGGGAAGCCCTACGAGCAGTACTTC
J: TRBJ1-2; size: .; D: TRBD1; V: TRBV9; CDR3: CASSLPPDRVAGYTF; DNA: TGTGCCAGCAGCCTCCCTCCGGACAGGGTCGCTGGCTACACCTTC
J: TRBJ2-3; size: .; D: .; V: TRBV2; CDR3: CASSPVADTQYF; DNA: TGTGCCAGCAGCCCAGTAGCGGATACGCAGTATTTT
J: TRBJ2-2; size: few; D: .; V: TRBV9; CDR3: CASNPGVTGELFF; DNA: TGTGCCAGCAACCCCGGGGTCACCGGGGAGCTGTTTTTT
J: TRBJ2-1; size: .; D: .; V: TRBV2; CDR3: CASSEATSPDEQFF; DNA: TGTGCCAGCAGTGAAGCTACTAGCCCGGATGAGCAGTTCTTC
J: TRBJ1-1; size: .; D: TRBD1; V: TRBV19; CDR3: CASRPGGLGEAFF; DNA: TGTGCCAGTAGGCCAGGGGGTCTGGGTGAAGCTTTCTTT
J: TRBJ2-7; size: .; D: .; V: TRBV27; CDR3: CASSLEGTYEQYF; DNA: TGTGCCAGCAGTCTTGAGGGAACCTACGAGCAGTACTTC
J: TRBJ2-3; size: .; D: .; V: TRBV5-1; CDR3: CASSPSQGGTDTQYF; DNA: TGCGCCAGCAGCCCGTCCCAAGGGGGCACAGATACGCAGTATTTT
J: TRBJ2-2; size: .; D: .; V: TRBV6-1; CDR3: CASSSGTRNTGELFF; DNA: TGTGCCAGCAGCTCCGGGACAAGAAACACCGGGGAGCTGTTTTTT
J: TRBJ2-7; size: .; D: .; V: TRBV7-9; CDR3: CASSSSSGYEQYF; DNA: TGTGCCAGCAGCTCGAGCAGCGGGTACGAGCAGTACTTC
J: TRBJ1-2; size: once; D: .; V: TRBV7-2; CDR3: CASSPGLPARYTF; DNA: TGTGCCAGCAGCCCAGGGTTACCGGCCCGCTACACCTTC
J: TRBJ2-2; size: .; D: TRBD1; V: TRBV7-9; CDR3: CASSLPWTGEDTGELFF; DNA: TGTGCCAGCAGCTTACCGTGGACAGGGGAGGACACCGGGGAGCTGTTTTTT
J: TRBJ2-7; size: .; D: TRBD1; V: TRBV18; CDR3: CASSQGQGLTYEQYF; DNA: TGTGCCAGCTCACAGGGACAGGGGCTGACCTACGAGCAGTACTTC
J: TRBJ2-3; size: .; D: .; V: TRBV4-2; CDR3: CASSRRPGLEGDTQYF; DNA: TGTGCCAGCAGCCGCCGACCGGGGCTGGAGGGAGATACGCAGTATTTT
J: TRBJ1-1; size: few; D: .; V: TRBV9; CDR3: CASSVGGTNEAFF; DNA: TGTGCCAGCAGCGTGGGAGGGACAAATGAAGCTTTCTTT
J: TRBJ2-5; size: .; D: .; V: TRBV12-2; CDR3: CASRLRARERQTQYF; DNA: TGTGCAAGTCGCTTACGAGCCCGGGAGAGGCAGACCCAGTACTTC
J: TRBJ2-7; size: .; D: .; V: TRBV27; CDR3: CASSTSTGYEQYF; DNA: TGTGCCAGCAGTACCTCGACAGGCTACGAGCAGTACTTC
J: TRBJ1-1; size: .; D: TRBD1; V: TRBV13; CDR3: CASRTTGVGTEAFF; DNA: TGTGCCAGCAGGACAACAGGGGTAGGCACTGAAGCTTTCTTT